The 4 T cell receptor beta chains presented below share a single source sample, sequenced in a study of blood T cell repertoires in COVID-19. The protocol was immunoSEQ multiplex PCR, while the TCRdb copy is restricted to in-frame clones and leaves out a portion. The sample records over 350,000 clones, approximately 88% being singletons. What was sequenced was PBMCs or T cells enriched from blood (not recorded which). Source of these receptors: a woman aged 30 to 39 with acute COVID-19.

In nucleotides, the CDR3 is TGTGCCAGTAGCCCACTGGAGTATAGCAATCAGCCCCAGCATTTT. Protein: CASSPLEYSNQPQHF. V usage is TRBV19 and J usage is TRBJ1-5; D gene uncertain. Trimming removed 6 bases from V and 0 bases from J, with 12 bases in between. The CDR3 totals 15 residues. Germline V gene sequence: CDR1 LNHDA, CDR2 SQIVND (reference sequence).

This clone is a singleton in its sample. The chain couples TRBV10-1 to TRBJ1-1; the match to TRBD1 covers 8 bases. Germline CDR1 reads WNHNN; CDR2 reads SYGVQD (reference sequence). There are 15 residues in the CDR3. Germline trimming cut 7 bases from V and 5 bases from J; bases unmatched to any gene: 12. This CDR3 reads CASMENRGERTEAFF. CDR3 coding DNA: TGCGCCAGCATGGAAAACAGGGGGGAGAGAACTGAAGCTTTCTTT.

The genes are TRBV4-2 and TRBJ2-3; 14 nucleotides agree with TRBD2. Germline-derived CDR1 and CDR2 are LGHNA and YNFKEQ. Trimming at V came to 5 bases and at J to 2 bases, leaving 9 bases not matched to a gene. There are 18 residues in the CDR3. CDR3 sequence reads: CASSKTGTSGRNTDTQYF. The CDR3, as DNA: TGTGCCAGCAGCAAAACCGGGACTAGCGGGAGAAACACAGATACGCAGTATTTT.

V is TRBV5-1 and J is TRBJ1-2; D may be TRBD1 (5 bases). Germline CDR1 reads SGHRS; CDR2 reads YFSETQ. Trimming stripped 4 bases from V and 7 bases from J, with 23 bases between. The CDR3 is 16 residues long. The CDR3 sequence is CASSPFPRDRLLGYTF. The CDR3 DNA sequence: TGCGCCAGCAGCCCCTTCCCGCGGGACCGACTCCTTGGCTACACCTTC.